The rows below give T cell receptor beta chains drawn from one sample of a study of HIV-infected patients and healthy controls. One entry per CDR3 protein results from TCRdb running MiXCR on the 5' RACE reads. The data contain about 67,000 distinct CDR3 sequences, about a sixth of them singletons. Input material: CD4+ T cells from blood. The receptors come from a human donor in good health. The CDR3 runs from the conserved cysteine through the conserved F or W. The order of the fields is V gene, J gene, clone size, D gene, CDR3 DNA, CDR3 protein. The D gene is left open where the match is weak. Clone size appears in some rows only: once, few, many, or a class for an expanded clone.

V: TRBV7-2; J: TRBJ2-3; size: few; D: TRBD2; DNA: TGTGCCAGCAGCCCAACCCTCCTAGCGGCCCGCACAGATACGCAGTATTTT; CDR3: CASSPTLLAARTDTQYF
V: TRBV12-3/TRBV12-4; J: TRBJ1-1; size: NA; D: NA; DNA: TGTGCCAGCAGTCCTCAGAGAGGAAACACTGAAGCTTTCTTT; CDR3: CASSPQRGNTEAFF
V: TRBV29-1; J: TRBJ2-2; size: NA; D: NA; DNA: TGCAGCGTTGTGAGGGCCAGAACCGGGGAGCTGTTTTTT; CDR3: CSVVRARTGELFF
V: TRBV12-3/TRBV12-4; J: TRBJ1-5; size: few; D: NA; DNA: TGTGCCAGCAGTTCGGTGGTAAATCAGCCCCAGCATTTT; CDR3: CASSSVVNQPQHF
V: TRBV20-1; J: TRBJ2-3; size: NA; D: TRBD2; DNA: TGCAGTGCCCCGTCGGGCCGACTAGCGGGGGGAGCAGATACGCAGTATTTT; CDR3: CSAPSGRLAGGADTQYF
V: TRBV25-1; J: TRBJ1-1; size: NA; D: NA; DNA: TGTGCCAGCAGGACAGGAACGAACACTGAAGCTTTCTTT; CDR3: CASRTGTNTEAFF
V: TRBV12-3/TRBV12-4; J: TRBJ2-1; size: NA; D: TRBD2; DNA: TGTGCCAGCAGTTCGTATGAAGAGTCGGGGGGACTGTTCTTC; CDR3: CASSSYEESGGLFF
V: TRBV30; J: TRBJ2-7; size: NA; D: NA; DNA: TGTGCCTGGCGGGGGTATCAGTCCTACGAGCAGTACTTC; CDR3: CAWRGYQSYEQYF
V: TRBV5-1; J: TRBJ1-2; size: NA; D: NA; DNA: TGCGCCAGCAGAACAGGCTCCGATTCTAACTATGGCTACACCTTC; CDR3: CASRTGSDSNYGYTF
V: TRBV10-3; J: TRBJ2-7; size: NA; D: TRBD1; DNA: TGTGCCATCAGTGAGTCGTGGGGGGACAGGGGGCCCTCCTACGAGCAGTACTTC; CDR3: CAISESWGDRGPSYEQYF
V: TRBV5-1; J: TRBJ2-7; size: few; D: NA; DNA: TGCGCCAGCAGCTTGGCCAGGGTCCCATCCTACGAGCAGTACTTC; CDR3: CASSLARVPSYEQYF
V: TRBV7-2; J: TRBJ1-6; size: NA; D: NA; DNA: TGTGCCAGCAGGACGGGGGTGGGGAATTCACCCCTCCACTTT; CDR3: CASRTGVGNSPLHF
V: TRBV20-1; J: TRBJ1-5; size: NA; D: NA; DNA: TGCAGTGCTAGGGGCCCCGCTAGCAATCAGCCCCAGCATTTT; CDR3: CSARGPASNQPQHF
V: TRBV5-1; J: TRBJ1-6; size: NA; D: NA; DNA: TGCGCCAGCAGCTTGGAGCAGGGTGATTCACCCCTCCACTTT; CDR3: CASSLEQGDSPLHF
V: TRBV5-4; J: TRBJ2-5; size: NA; D: NA; DNA: TGTGCCAGCAGCTCAGGGGCGGTACAAGAGACCCAGTACTTC; CDR3: CASSSGAVQETQYF
V: TRBV12-3/TRBV12-4; J: TRBJ1-5; size: NA; D: NA; DNA: TGTGCCAGCAGTTTTCTTTCCAATCAGCCCCAGCATTTT; CDR3: CASSFLSNQPQHF
V: TRBV20-1; J: TRBJ1-2; size: few; D: TRBD1; DNA: TGCAGTGCTTCTGACAGGGGGCGCAGAGGCTACACCTTC; CDR3: CSASDRGRRGYTF
V: TRBV6-5; J: TRBJ1-4; size: NA; D: TRBD1; DNA: TGTGCCAGCCGACAGGGTCATGGCGAAAAACTGTTTTTT; CDR3: CASRQGHGEKLFF
V: TRBV3-1; J: TRBJ1-1; size: many; D: NA; DNA: TGTGCCAGCGGGCTTGAGGGATCAGCTTTCTTT; CDR3: CASGLEGSAFF